Below, one T cell receptor beta chain is given with its context. Its antigen is not identified. CDR3 length: 14 residues. Germline CDR1 is SGHNT and CDR2 is YENEEA. V dropped 5 bases and J dropped 3; count of bases not matched to a gene: 5. PCR amplification relied on 60 Vbeta primers (plus 13 Jbeta primers). Sequencing used immunoSEQ multiplex PCR; TCRdb keeps in-frame clones, though not all of them. This table has around 300,000 clones, about 75% appearing once. This specimen comes from a study of cytomegalovirus exposure and HLA in healthy donors. Broader study findings: Further analysis, carried out later, found HLA-associated TCR beta chains more clonally expanded than equally common other chains. The sole available immune exposure information was CMV serostatus.

V usage is TRBV11-3 and J usage is TRBJ2-7; 9 nucleotides agree with TRBD1. This clonotype originated in a female donor in good health and CMV-seronegative. The sequenced material came from PBMCs. CDR3 residues: CASSLMGQGYEQYF. The CDR3 DNA reads as TGTGCCAGCAGCCTCATGGGACAGGGCTACGAGCAGTACTTC.